A single T cell receptor (beta chain) is shown here with its context. The antigen remains unidentified. Culture lasted about 11 days before CD4+ T cell isolation. No vaccinee had earlier SARS-CoV-2 infection, and nucleocapsid antibodies were negative. These data come from a study of vaccination effects on CD4 cells after COVID-19. Study in general: Sequencing was preceded by expansion of antigen-specific CD4+ T cells with viral peptide pools in the ViraFEST assay. They grew roughly 2 million PBMC in each well, adding around 10 IU/ml IL-2 and around 10 ug/ml peptides. Whole-study findings and limits: Healthy vaccine recipients' vaccine-induced clones were almost all SARS-CoV-2 mono-reactive.

Germline V gene sequence: CDR1 LGHDT, CDR2 YNNKEL (reference sequence). The CDR3 contains 12 residues. The V and J ends lost 6 bases and 9 bases respectively, with 14 bases between them. This table comes from immunoSEQ multiplex PCR, and its TCRdb copy is limited to in-frame clones, with some not included. The sample carries over 45,000 clones, 55% to 75% recorded once. Sample: CD4+ T cells from PBMCs cultured without peptide, taken before COVID-19 vaccination. The chain has TRBV3-1 (or the pseudogene TRBV3-2) and TRBJ2-5; D may match TRBD1 or TRBD2 (5 bases each). The source of this sequence is a human donor who received a COVID-19 vaccine. Here the CDR3 reads CASRGDPGAQYF. In nucleotides, the CDR3 is TGTGCCAGCAGGGGGGACCCCGGGGCCCAGTACTTC.